A selection of T cell receptor beta chains follows, all from one sample in a study of Graves' ophthalmopathy and Graves' hyperthyroidism. TCRdb re-called the multiplex PCR reads with MiXCR, one entry per CDR3 protein. The sample carries 1 million to 1.3 million distinct CDR3 sequences, 35% to 40% recorded once. The sample taken for sequencing was peripheral blood or thyroid tissue (not recorded which). These receptors were taken from an adult man with Graves' hyperthyroidism. Each CDR3 is given with its conserved first and last residue. The D gene is left open where the match is weak. Part of the rows lack a size; the others show once, few, many or a class for expanded clones.

d_call j_call clone_size v_call cdr3_nt cdr3_aa
. TRBJ2-5 many TRBV10-2 TGTGCCAGCAGTGTTTGGGGGTCCCAAGAGACCCAGTACTTC CASSVWGSQETQYF
. TRBJ1-1 many TRBV25-1 TGTGCCAGCAATGCGGGCATTGAAGCTTTCTTT CASNAGIEAFF
. TRBJ1-1 few TRBV20-1 TGCAGTGCTAGAGTTAACAGGGTCTCCGCTGAAGCTTTCTTT CSARVNRVSAEAFF
. TRBJ1-3 . TRBV5-1 TGCGCCAGCAGGGCCGCGGAACTACCCTCTGGAAACACCATATATTTT CASRAAELPSGNTIYF
TRBD1 TRBJ1-5 few TRBV7-9 TGTGCCAGCAGTCCCGGGACAGATAATAGCAATCAGCCCCAGCATTTT CASSPGTDNSNQPQHF
. TRBJ2-5 . TRBV15 TGTGCCACCAGCAGCGCACAAGAGACCCAGTACTTC CATSSAQETQYF
TRBD2 TRBJ2-2 once TRBV10-3 TGTGCCATCGCGACTAGCGGGAACACCGGGGAGCTGTTTTTT CAIATSGNTGELFF
. TRBJ1-2 . TRBV29-1 TGCAGCGTTGAAAGTTCAGGGGAGGGAAGAGTTGGCTACACCTTC CSVESSGEGRVGYTF
. TRBJ2-7 . TRBV5-1 TGCGCCAGCAGCAGGACGAACAAGGGGCGCTACGAGCAGTACTTC CASSRTNKGRYEQYF
. TRBJ2-7 few TRBV3-1 TGTGCCAGCAGCCGCCAACGGGGTTACGAGCAGTACTTC CASSRQRGYEQYF
. TRBJ1-2 few TRBV29-1 TGCAGCGTTGTTCAACGGGTCTATGGCTACACCTTC CSVVQRVYGYTF
TRBD1 TRBJ1-2 once TRBV7-9 TGTGCCAGCAGCTTAGAGCCAGGGGGGAACTATGGCTACACCTTC CASSLEPGGNYGYTF
TRBD1 TRBJ2-5 . TRBV7-9 TGTGCCAGCAGCGTGAGGACAGGGGGCGAAGAGACCCAGTACTTC CASSVRTGGEETQYF
. TRBJ2-5 many TRBV7-2 TGTGCCAGCAGCGCGGGCCAATTTAGAGAGACCCAGTACTTC CASSAGQFRETQYF
TRBD1 TRBJ2-5 . TRBV7-8 TGTGCCTGGAAGACAGGGGCCCAAGAGACCCAGTACTTC CAWKTGAQETQYF
TRBD2 TRBJ2-7 few TRBV10-2 TGCGCCAGCAGTGCCACCCCAGACGCGGGGGAGTACGAGCAGTACTTC CASSATPDAGEYEQYF
. TRBJ1-5 many TRBV7-8 TGTGCCAGCAGCTTAATGGGGGTCGGCAATCAGCCCCAGCATTTT CASSLMGVGNQPQHF
TRBD1 TRBJ2-5 many TRBV29-1 TGCAGCGTCCCGGGACAGGGGGCTGGGGCCCAGTACTTC CSVPGQGAGAQYF
. TRBJ1-1 . TRBV13 TGTGCCAGCAGCCGTACGCAGGGTTGGAACACTGAAGCTTTCTTT CASSRTQGWNTEAFF
TRBD1 TRBJ1-1 many TRBV7-9 TGTGCCAGCAGTGCGGGACAGTTGAACACTGAAGCTTTCTTT CASSAGQLNTEAFF
TRBD2 TRBJ2-7 many TRBV20-1 TGCAGTGCTAGAGCTAGCGGGAGTTTCGAGCAGTACTTC CSARASGSFEQYF
. TRBJ1-4 few TRBV4-1 TGCGCCAGCAGCCACACACCGGGAGGTGAAAAACTGTTTTTT CASSHTPGGEKLFF
TRBD1 TRBJ2-7 many TRBV15 TGTGCCACCAGCACCGGGACAGGGGCCTACGAGCAGTACTTC CATSTGTGAYEQYF
TRBD2 TRBJ2-5 . TRBV10-3 TGTGCCATCAGGCCTAGCGGGGGATTACAAGAGACCCAGTACTTC CAIRPSGGLQETQYF
TRBD1 TRBJ2-5 many TRBV10-3 TGTGCCATCAACGACCTACCAGACAGGGGGATAGAGACCCAGTACTTC CAINDLPDRGIETQYF
. TRBJ1-2 . TRBV4-1 TGCGCCAGCAGCCGAGAGGGGGGTTCTACAGGACTCGGTGGCTACACCTTC CASSREGGSTGLGGYTF
. TRBJ1-1 many TRBV5-1 TGCGCCAGCAGCTTGGCCATGATGAACACTGAAGCTTTCTTT CASSLAMMNTEAFF
. TRBJ1-1 many TRBV6-6 TGTGCCAGCAGTAACACCGCGTATGGCACTGAAGCTTTCTTT CASSNTAYGTEAFF
. TRBJ1-4 many TRBV29-1 TGCAGCGTTGCAAGGGTTGAAAAACTGTTTTTT CSVARVEKLFF
. TRBJ2-5 many TRBV24-1 TGTGCCACCCGCGCCTCAAGAGAGGAGGAGACCCAGTACTTC CATRASREEETQYF
. TRBJ2-7 . TRBV12-3/TRBV12-4 TGTGCCAGCAGTTCCCTTGAGAGCTCCTACGAGCAGTACTTC CASSSLESSYEQYF
. TRBJ2-7 . TRBV7-2 TGTGCCAGCAACCCACCCTCGGGGGCAGGGGGGTCCTACGAGCAGTACTTC CASNPPSGAGGSYEQYF
TRBD1 TRBJ2-7 . TRBV13 TGCGCCAGCAGCCCCCGGACAGGGGGGACATCCGAGCAGTACTTC CASSPRTGGTSEQYF
. TRBJ1-1 . TRBV6-2/TRBV6-3 TGTGCCAGCAAGAAGGACATTCCGATGGGGACTGAAGCTTTCTTT CASKKDIPMGTEAFF
TRBD2 TRBJ2-2 few TRBV20-1 TGCAGTGCTAGAGACGTACGAAGTGGGACTAGCGTCAACACCGGGGAGCTGTTTTTT CSARDVRSGTSVNTGELFF
. TRBJ1-3 many TRBV5-1 TGCGCCAGCAGCTTGGGGCAGGCCAGAAACACCATATATTTT CASSLGQARNTIYF
. TRBJ1-2 . TRBV7-4 TGTGCCAGCAGCTTGGCGGGGCCGACTAACTATGGCCACACCTTC CASSLAGPTNYGHTF
TRBD2 TRBJ2-6 many TRBV4-3 TGCGCCAGCAGCCAGGCGATCGGACTAGCTGGGGCCAACGTCCTGACTTTC CASSQAIGLAGANVLTF
. TRBJ1-5 many TRBV12-3/TRBV12-4 TGTGCCAGCAGTTTAGAGAGGATAGAGCCCCAGCATTTT CASSLERIEPQHF
. TRBJ2-5 . TRBV7-6 TGTGCCAGCAGTGAAAGGGACCAGTACTTC CASSERDQYF
TRBD2 TRBJ2-7 . TRBV5-6 TGTGCCAGCAGCCAAGGACTAGACCCATCCTACGAGCAGTACTTC CASSQGLDPSYEQYF
. TRBJ1-1 . TRBV20-1 TGCAGTGCTAGGGACAGCCCAGGCACTGAAGCTTTCTTT CSARDSPGTEAFF
. TRBJ2-7 few TRBV19 TGTGCCAGTAGGTACAGGAGTGGGGAGCAGTACTTC CASRYRSGEQYF
. TRBJ1-2 . TRBV30 TGTGCCTGGAGTCGAGTCATCCAGGGCTACACCTTC CAWSRVIQGYTF
. TRBJ1-5 few TRBV15 TGTGCCACCAGCAGAGCTCAGGGTCAGCCCCAGCATTTT CATSRAQGQPQHF
TRBD1 TRBJ2-7 . TRBV7-2 TGTGCCAGCAGCTTAACAGGGGGCCTAGGGGAGCAGTACTTC CASSLTGGLGEQYF
. TRBJ2-5 many TRBV24-1 TGTGCCACCAGTGATTTGCAGGGGAAGAGGGAGACCCAGTACTTC CATSDLQGKRETQYF
. TRBJ1-2 . TRBV25-1 TGTGCCAGCAGGCGCCGGGACGGGTGGTCTAACTATGGCTACACCTTC CASRRRDGWSNYGYTF
. TRBJ1-2 few TRBV6-1 TGTGCCAGCATAATTGGGCAGGGGATCTATGGCTACACCTTC CASIIGQGIYGYTF
TRBD1 TRBJ1-5 few TRBV28 TGTGCCAGCAGCCCGGGGGACAGGGCGGCTCAGCCCCAGCATTTT CASSPGDRAAQPQHF
. TRBJ1-4 many TRBV7-8 TGTGCCAGCAGCTTAGAAGGAGTTGCAACTAATGAAAAACTGTTTTTT CASSLEGVATNEKLFF
TRBD1 TRBJ2-5 many TRBV19 TGTGCCAGCAGCACGACAGGGACAGAGACCCAGTACTTC CASSTTGTETQYF
TRBD1 TRBJ2-5 . TRBV4-3 TGCGCCAGCAGCCAAGATGCGGGGACAGGGGGTGTGGAGACCCAGTACTTC CASSQDAGTGGVETQYF